This entry is about one TCR beta chain. This specimen comes from a study of T cells and Merkel cell carcinoma outcomes. The protocol was immunoSEQ multiplex PCR, while the TCRdb copy is restricted to in-frame clones and leaves out a portion. The sample has some 9,400 clones, less than 90% seen once. Germline loops: CDR1 SGHTA, CDR2 FQGNSA. The CDR3 runs to 18 residues. V was clipped by 5 bases and J by 4 bases; unmatched bases: 16. The origin of this receptor is a human donor with Merkel cell carcinoma. V usage is TRBV7-2 and J usage is TRBJ1-1; 10 bases line up with TRBD1. Sequencing was done on a sample of tumor tissue from Merkel cell carcinoma. CDR3 amino acids: CASSGRPGQGWYSTEAFF. The DNA of the CDR3 is TGTGCCAGCAGCGGTCGACCGGGACAGGGGTGGTATAGCACTGAAGCTTTCTTT.